Reported below is one T cell receptor beta chain. Criteria for exclusion of patients were uncontrolled infection, other autoimmune disease, pregnancy or lactation. The data derive from a study of T cells in Graves' hyperthyroidism and ophthalmopathy. The source material, RNA transcripts, was used to amplify TCR beta CDR3 regions. An initial round of RT-PCR targeting the TCR CDR3 relied on the HTBI primer set. A single record per CDR3 protein comes from TCRdb applying MiXCR to the multiplex PCR reads. The repertoire includes approximately 600,000 distinct CDR3 sequences, around 21% of them detected once, and 30% to 40% sits in the top ten. This receptor was identified in a man aged 25-45 years with Graves' ophthalmopathy. The sample taken for sequencing was blood.

This CDR3 is CATSFPGLADTQYF. The CDR3 coding sequence is TGTGCCACCAGCTTCCCGGGACTAGCGGATACGCAGTATTTT. This chain uses TRBV24-1 with TRBJ2-3; 10 bases align to TRBD2. V lost 7 bases and J lost 6; bases outside the gene matches: 6. Germline V gene sequence: CDR1 KGHDR, CDR2 SFDVKD. The CDR3 contains 14 residues.